This T cell receptor (beta chain) comes out of a study of blood T cells in healthy people across ages. Study-wide background: About one barcoded beta molecule per two T cells was the capture yield of template switching.

PCR was performed a second time for about 7 to 12 cycles using a sample-barcoded 5' primer and a J-beta primer mix. Each CDR3 protein is one row after TCRdb ran MiXCR on the 5' RACE reads. The sample has more than 900,000 distinct CDR3 sequences; approximately 25% are singletons. Broader study findings: Leaving the PBMCs unsorted stopped any conclusive comparison of naive versus antigen-experienced cells.

Concerning this clonotype: Its antigen is unknown.

This sample was shared with a second study, whose subject was T cells of mothers and their children.

Sequencing input: blood. This clonotype originated in a girl aged 2-15 years in good health.

In DNA, the CDR3 is TGTGCCAACAGCCCCTCCCCCGGACAGTACGAGCAGTACTTC. Protein product: CANSPSPGQYEQYF. The chain has TRBV6-6 and TRBJ2-5; D is perhaps TRBD1 (6 bases). The closer fit of TRBJ2-7 to the DNA end suggests the J call may be wrong. This CDR3 has 14 residues. The germline CDR1 and CDR2 sequences are MNHNY and SVGAGI (reference sequence).